A single TCR beta chain is shown here with its context. The source of the sample is a study of blood T cell repertoires in COVID-19. Study information: The analysed material was cDNA or gDNA that came from T cells, B-cell-depleted T cells, or PBMCs.

Germline loops: CDR1 LNHDA, CDR2 SQIVND (reference sequence). CDR3 length equals 15 residues. With V trimmed by 10 bases and J by 5 bases, 16 bases remained unmatched. As processed by the authors: Using reference gene primer amplification, nucleated cell counts were estimated. Assay: immunoSEQ multiplex PCR; the TCRdb copy retains only in-frame clones and omits some. V and J calls and clone size are those listed in that table; D and trimming were worked out from the DNA. In the table there are some 290,000 clones, roughly 83% of which are singletons. Sample: peripheral blood. The chain couples TRBV19 to TRBJ1-2; 7 bases align to TRBD1. This receptor was taken from a man in his 60s who had recovered from COVID-19. Here the CDR3 reads CATQLPGGNNYGYTF. Here the CDR3 DNA reads TGTGCCACTCAACTCCCAGGGGGGAACAATTATGGCTACACCTTC.